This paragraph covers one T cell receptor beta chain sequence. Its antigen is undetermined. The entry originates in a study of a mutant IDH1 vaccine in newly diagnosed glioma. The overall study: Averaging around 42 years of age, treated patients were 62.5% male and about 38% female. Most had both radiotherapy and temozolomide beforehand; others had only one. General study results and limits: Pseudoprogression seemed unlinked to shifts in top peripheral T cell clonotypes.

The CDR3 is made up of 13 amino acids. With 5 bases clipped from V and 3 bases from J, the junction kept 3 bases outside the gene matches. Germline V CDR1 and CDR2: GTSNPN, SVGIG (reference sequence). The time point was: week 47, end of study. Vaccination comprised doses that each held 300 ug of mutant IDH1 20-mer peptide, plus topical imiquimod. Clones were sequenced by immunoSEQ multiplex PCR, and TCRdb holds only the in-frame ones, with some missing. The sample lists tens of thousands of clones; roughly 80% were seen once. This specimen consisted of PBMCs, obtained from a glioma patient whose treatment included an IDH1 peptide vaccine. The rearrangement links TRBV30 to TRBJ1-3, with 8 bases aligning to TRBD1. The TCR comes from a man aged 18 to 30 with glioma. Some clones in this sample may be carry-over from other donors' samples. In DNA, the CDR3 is TGTGCCTGGCAGGGGGCTATTGGAAACACCATATATTTT. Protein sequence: CAWQGAIGNTIYF.